This T cell receptor (beta chain) was documented in a study of blood T cell repertoires in COVID-19. Profiled with immunoSEQ multiplex PCR; TCRdb holds only in-frame clones, not every one. The sample has hundreds of thousands of clones, around nine tenths seen once. Everyone who took part was roughly 18 to 95 years old, and they came from over 20 US areas. This clone was observed a single time. Germline trimming cut 3 bases from V and 7 bases from J; bases unmatched to any gene: 3. The CDR3 totals 13 residues. The germline V gene encodes CDR1 SGHRS and CDR2 YFSETQ. The chain uses TRBV5-1 and TRBJ2-1; 8 bases are shared with TRBD1. This clonotype originated in a woman between 45 and 60 years old who had recovered from COVID-19. Sequenced input: PBMCs or T cells enriched from blood (not recorded which). As DNA, the CDR3 is TGCGCCAGCAGCTCGGGGACAGGTAATGAGCAGTTCTTC. Its translation: CASSSGTGNEQFF.